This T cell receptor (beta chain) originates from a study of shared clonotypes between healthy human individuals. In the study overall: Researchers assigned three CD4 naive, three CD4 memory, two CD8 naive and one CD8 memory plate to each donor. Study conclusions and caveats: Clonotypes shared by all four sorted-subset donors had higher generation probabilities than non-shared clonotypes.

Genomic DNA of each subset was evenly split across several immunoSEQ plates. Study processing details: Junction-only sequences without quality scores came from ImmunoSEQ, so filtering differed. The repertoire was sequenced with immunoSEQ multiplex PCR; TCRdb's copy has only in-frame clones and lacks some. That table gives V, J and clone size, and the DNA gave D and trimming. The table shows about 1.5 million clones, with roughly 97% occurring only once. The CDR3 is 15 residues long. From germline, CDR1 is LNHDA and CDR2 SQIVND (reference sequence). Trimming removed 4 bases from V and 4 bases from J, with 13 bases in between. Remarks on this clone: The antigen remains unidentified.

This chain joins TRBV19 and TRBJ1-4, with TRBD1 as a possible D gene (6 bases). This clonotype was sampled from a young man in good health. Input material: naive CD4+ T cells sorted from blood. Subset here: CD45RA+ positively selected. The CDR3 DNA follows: TGTGCCAGTAGTAGCAGACAGGCCCTTAATGAAAAACTGTTTTTT. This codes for CASSSRQALNEKLFF.